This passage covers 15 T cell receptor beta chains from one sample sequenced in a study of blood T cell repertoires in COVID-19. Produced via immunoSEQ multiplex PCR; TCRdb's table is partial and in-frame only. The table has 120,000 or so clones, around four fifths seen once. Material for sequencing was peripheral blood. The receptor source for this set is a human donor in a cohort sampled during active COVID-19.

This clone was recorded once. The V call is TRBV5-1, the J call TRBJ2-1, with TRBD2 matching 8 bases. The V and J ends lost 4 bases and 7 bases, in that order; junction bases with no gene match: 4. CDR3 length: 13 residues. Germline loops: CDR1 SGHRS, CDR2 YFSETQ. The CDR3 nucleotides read TGCGCCAGCAGCCTCGGACTAGCAAATGAGCAGTTCTTC. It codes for CASSLGLANEQFF.

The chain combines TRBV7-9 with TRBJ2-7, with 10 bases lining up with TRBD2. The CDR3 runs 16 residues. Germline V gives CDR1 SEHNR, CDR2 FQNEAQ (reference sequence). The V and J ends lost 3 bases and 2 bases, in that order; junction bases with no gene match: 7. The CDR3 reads CASSLLAGVLTYEQYF. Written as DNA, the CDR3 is TGTGCCAGCAGCTTGCTAGCGGGGGTTCTGACCTACGAGCAGTACTTC.

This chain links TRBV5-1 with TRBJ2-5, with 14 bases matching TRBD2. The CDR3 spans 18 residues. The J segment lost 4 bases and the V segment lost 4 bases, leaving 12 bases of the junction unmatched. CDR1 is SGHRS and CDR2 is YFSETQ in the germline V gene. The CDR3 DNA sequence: TGCGCCAGCAGCCTCCAGACTAGCGGGGGGGAAATTGGAGAGACCCAGTACTTC. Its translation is CASSLQTSGGEIGETQYF. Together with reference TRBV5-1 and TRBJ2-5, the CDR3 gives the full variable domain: KAGVTQTPRYLIKTRGQQVTLSCSPISGHRSVSWYQQTPGQGLQFLFEYFSETQRNKGNFPGRFSGRQFSNSRSEMNVSTLELGDSALYLCASSLQTSGGEIGETQYFGPGTRLLVL.

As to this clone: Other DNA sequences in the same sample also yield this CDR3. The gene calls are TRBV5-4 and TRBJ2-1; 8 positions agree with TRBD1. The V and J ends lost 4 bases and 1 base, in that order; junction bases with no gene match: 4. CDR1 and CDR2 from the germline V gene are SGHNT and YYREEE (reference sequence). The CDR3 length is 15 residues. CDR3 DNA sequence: TGTGCCAGCAGCCGCGACAGGGGATCCTACAATGAGCAGTTCTTC. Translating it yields CASSRDRGSYNEQFF.

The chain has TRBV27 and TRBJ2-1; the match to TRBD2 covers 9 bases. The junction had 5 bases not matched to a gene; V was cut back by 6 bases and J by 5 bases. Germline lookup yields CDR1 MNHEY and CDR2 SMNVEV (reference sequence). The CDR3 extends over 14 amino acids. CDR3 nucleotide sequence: TGTGCCAGCAGGGGGACTAGCACTGACAATGAGCAGTTCTTC. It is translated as CASRGTSTDNEQFF.

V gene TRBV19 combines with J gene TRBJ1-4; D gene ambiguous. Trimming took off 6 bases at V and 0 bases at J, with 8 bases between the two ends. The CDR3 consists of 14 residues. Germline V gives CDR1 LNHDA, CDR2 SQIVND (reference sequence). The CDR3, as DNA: TGTGCCAGTAGCCCCCGTACAACTAATGAAAAACTGTTTTTT. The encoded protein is CASSPRTTNEKLFF. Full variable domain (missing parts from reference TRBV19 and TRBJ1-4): DGGITQSPKYLFRKEGQNVTLSCEQNLNHDAMYWYRQDPGQGLRLIYYSQIVNDFQKGDIAEGYSVSREKKESFPLTVTSAQKNPTAFYLCASSPRTTNEKLFFGSGTQLSVL.

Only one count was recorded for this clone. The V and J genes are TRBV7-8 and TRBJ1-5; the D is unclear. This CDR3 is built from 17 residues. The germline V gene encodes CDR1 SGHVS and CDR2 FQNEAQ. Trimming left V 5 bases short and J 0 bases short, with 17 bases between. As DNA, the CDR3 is TGTGCCAGCAGCAACCACCGACGGGGAGATAGCAATCAGCCCCAGCATTTT. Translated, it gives CASSNHRRGDSNQPQHF.

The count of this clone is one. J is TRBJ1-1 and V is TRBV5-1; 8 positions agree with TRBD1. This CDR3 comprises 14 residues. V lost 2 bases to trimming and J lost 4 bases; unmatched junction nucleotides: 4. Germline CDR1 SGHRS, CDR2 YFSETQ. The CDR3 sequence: CASSFTTGATEAFF. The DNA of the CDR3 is TGCGCCAGCAGCTTTACGACAGGGGCCACTGAAGCTTTCTTT.

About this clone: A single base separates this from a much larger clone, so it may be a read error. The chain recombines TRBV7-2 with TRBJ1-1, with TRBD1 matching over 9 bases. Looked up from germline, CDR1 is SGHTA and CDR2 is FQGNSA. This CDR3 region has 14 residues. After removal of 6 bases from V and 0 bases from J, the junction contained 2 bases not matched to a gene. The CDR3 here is CASSYRGLNTEAFF. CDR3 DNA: TGTGCCAGCAGTTACAGGGGGCTGAACACTGAAGCTTTCTTT.

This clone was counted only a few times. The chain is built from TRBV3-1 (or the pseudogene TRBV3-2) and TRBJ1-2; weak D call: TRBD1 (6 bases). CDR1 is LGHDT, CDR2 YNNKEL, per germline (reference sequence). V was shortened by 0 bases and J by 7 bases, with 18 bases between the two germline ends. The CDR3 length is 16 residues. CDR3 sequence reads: CASSQDSGTRITGYTF. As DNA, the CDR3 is TGTGCCAGCAGCCAAGATTCTGGGACACGTATAACTGGCTACACCTTC.

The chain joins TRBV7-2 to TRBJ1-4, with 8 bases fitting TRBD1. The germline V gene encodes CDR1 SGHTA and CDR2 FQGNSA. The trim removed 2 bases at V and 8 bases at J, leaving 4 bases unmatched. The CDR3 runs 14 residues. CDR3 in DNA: TGTGCCAGCAGCTTACAGCCAGGGGGCGAAAAACTGTTTTTT. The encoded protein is CASSLQPGGEKLFF.

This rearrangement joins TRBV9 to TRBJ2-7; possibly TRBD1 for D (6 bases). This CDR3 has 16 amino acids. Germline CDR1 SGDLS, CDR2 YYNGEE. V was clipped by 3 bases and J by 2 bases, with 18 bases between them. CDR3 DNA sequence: TGTGCCAGCAGCGCCTCCTCGACAGGCCGAACCTACGAGCAGTACTTC. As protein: CASSASSTGRTYEQYF.

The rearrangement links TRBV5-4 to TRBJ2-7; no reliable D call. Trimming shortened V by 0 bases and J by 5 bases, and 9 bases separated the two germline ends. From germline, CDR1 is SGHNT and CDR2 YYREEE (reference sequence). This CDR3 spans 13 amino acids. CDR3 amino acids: CASSLVSGHEQYF. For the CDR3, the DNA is TGTGCCAGCAGCTTGGTTTCTGGGCACGAGCAGTACTTC. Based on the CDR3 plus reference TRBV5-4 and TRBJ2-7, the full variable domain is ETGVTQSPTHLIKTRGQQVTLRCSSQSGHNTVSWYQQALGQGPQFIFQYYREEENGRGNFPPRFSGLQFPNYSSELNVNALELDDSALYLCASSLVSGHEQYFGPGTRLTVT.

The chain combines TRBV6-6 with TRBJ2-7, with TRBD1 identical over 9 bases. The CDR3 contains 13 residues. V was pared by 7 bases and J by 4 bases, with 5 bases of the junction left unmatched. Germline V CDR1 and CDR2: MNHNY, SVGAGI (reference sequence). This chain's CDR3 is CASNRGREYEQYF. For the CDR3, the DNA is TGTGCCAGCAACAGGGGGCGCGAATACGAGCAGTACTTC.

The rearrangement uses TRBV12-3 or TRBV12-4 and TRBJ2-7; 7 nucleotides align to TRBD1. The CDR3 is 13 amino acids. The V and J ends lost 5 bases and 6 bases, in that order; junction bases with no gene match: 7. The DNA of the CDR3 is TGTGCCAGCAGTCCCACCGACAGGGCCGAGCAGTACTTC. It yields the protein CASSPTDRAEQYF.